This T cell receptor beta chain was identified in a study of CXCR3-negative and CXCR3-positive naive CD8 T cells. Study-wide points: Naive cells positive for CXCR3 carried more hydrophobic TRB CDR3s than CXCR3-negative ones. Diversity in memory CD8+ cells fell much lower than the comparably high levels seen in both naive subsets.

The CDR3 sequence is 12 residues long. Germline V gene lookup returns CDR1 SQVTM and CDR2 ANQGSEA. Regarding this clonotype: What it recognizes is unknown.

5' RACE with UMI labels generated the TRB cDNA libraries. With the 5' RACE reads reprocessed, TCRdb shows one record per CDR3 protein and no DNA. This table lists about 130,000 distinct CDR3 sequences. The chain combines TRBV29-1 with TRBJ2-7. This TCR came from a human donor in good health. Some clones in this sample may be carry-over from other donors' samples. Sequencing was performed on naive CXCR3+ CD8+ T cells from blood. Indicated subset: CD45RO-CCR7+CD27+CD95- naive CD8+ T cells expressing CXCR3 (TNR3+). CDR3 in amino acids: CSVIGTFNEQYF.